A single sample is the source of the 24 T cell receptor beta chains below, sequenced in a study. TCRdb re-derived calls from the 5' RACE reads in MiXCR, one entry per CDR3 protein. The table includes about 57,000 distinct CDR3 sequences, around a quarter detected once. Sequences were obtained from tumor-infiltrating memory CD4+ T cells sorted from the breast tumor. The subset here: memory CD4+ T cells, CD4+CD45RO+CD25-. The origin of the receptors is a female donor with breast cancer.

The chain recombines TRBV5-1 with TRBJ1-2, with TRBD1 matching 8 bases. The V and J ends lost 5 bases and 6 bases, in that order; junction bases with no gene match: 15. The germline gives CDR1 SGHRS, CDR2 YFSETQ. CDR3 length: 16 residues. The CDR3 sequence is CASRTGQTGDWDGYTF. In DNA, the CDR3 is TGCGCCAGCAGAACTGGACAGACAGGGGATTGGGATGGCTACACCTTC.

The V and J genes are TRBV20-1 and TRBJ2-7, with 10 bases aligning to TRBD2. The CDR3 is 14 residues long. Germline CDR1 and CDR2: DFQATT and SNEGSKA (reference sequence). The J segment lost 3 bases and the V segment lost 6 bases, leaving 8 bases of the junction unmatched. This CDR3 is CSAPLLAGSYEQYF. In nucleotides, the CDR3 is TGCAGTGCACCGCTACTAGCGGGGAGCTACGAGCAGTACTTC.

This clonotype appeared a few times. The DNA of the CDR3 is TGCGCCAGCAGCTTCGACTCACCTAACTATGGCTACACCTTC. Residues: CASSFDSPNYGYTF. The chain combines TRBV5-1 with TRBJ1-2; D is unclear. CDR1 SGHRS and CDR2 YFSETQ come from the germline V gene. This CDR3 has 14 residues. V dropped 2 bases and J dropped 0 bases, with 8 bases sitting between them.

V gene TRBV7-9 combines with J gene TRBJ2-1; D uncertain. The ends were cut back, 4 bases at V and 0 bases at J, with 7 bases in the middle. CDR3 length: 14 amino acids. CDR1 is SEHNR, CDR2 FQNEAQ, per germline (reference sequence). In nucleotides, the CDR3 is TGTGCCAGCAGCTCGACTTCCTCCTACAATGAGCAGTTCTTC. This codes for CASSSTSSYNEQFF.

This chain links TRBV21-1 with TRBJ2-7. TRBV21-1 constitutes a pseudogene. This CDR3 has 12 amino acids. CDR3 DNA sequence: TGTGCCAGCAGCATCGTCAACTACGAGCAGTACTTC. It specifies CASSIVNYEQYF.

This chain joins TRBV6-2 or TRBV6-3 and TRBJ2-7; 9 nucleotides agree with TRBD1. V lost 6 bases and J lost 5; bases outside the gene matches: 8. The germline V gene encodes CDR1 MNHEY and CDR2 SVGEGT. The CDR3 spans 14 residues. The CDR3 nucleotides are TGTGCCAGCAGCCTCCGGGACAGGGCCCACGAGCAGTACTTC. This gives the protein CASSLRDRAHEQYF.

This clonotype was picked up a small number of times. The chain uses TRBV5-1 and TRBJ2-3; no clear D. The germline V and J ends were trimmed by 3 bases and 3 bases, with 11 bases remaining between them. Germline loops: CDR1 SGHRS, CDR2 YFSETQ. CDR3 size: 14 residues. CDR3 residues: CASSYSSRTDTQYF. CDR3 DNA sequence: TGCGCCAGCAGCTATTCGTCGAGAACAGATACGCAGTATTTT.

This clonotype was seen more than once but under ten times. The genes are TRBV7-3 and TRBJ2-5; TRBD1 aligns across 11 bases. CDR3 length equals 13 residues. Losses at the gene ends were 3 bases for V and 6 bases for J; bases not matched to a gene: 0. Germline CDR1 reads SGHTA; CDR2 reads FQGTGA. The CDR3 region has the DNA TGTGCCAGCAGCTTGGACAGGGGGCAGACCCAGTACTTC. It encodes CASSLDRGQTQYF. The entire variable domain, with the rest obtained from reference TRBV7-3 and TRBJ2-5, is as follows: GAGVSQTPSNKVTEKGKYVELRCDPISGHTALYWYRQSLGQGPEFLIYFQGTGAADDSGLPNDRFFAVRPEGSVSTLKIQRTERGDSAVYLCASSLDRGQTQYFGPGTRLLVL.

A note on this clonotype: A read error is possible here, since a much larger clone lies one base away. The CDR3 does not close with the conserved phenylalanine or tryptophan, likely indicating a read error. This sequence joins TRBV12-3 or TRBV12-4 and TRBJ2-7; TRBD1 matches 8 bases. The CDR3 is 16 amino acids. With 4 bases clipped from V and 5 bases from J, the junction kept 13 bases outside the gene matches. CDR3 coding DNA: TGTGCCAGCAGTTCCGATAACCGGACAGGGATTAACGAGCAGTACTCC. It translates to CASSSDNRTGINEQYS.

This clonotype was observed a few times. The CDR3 DNA reads TGTGCCACCAGTGATTTGGAATCAACAAGAGGCTGGAATGAGCAGTTCTTC. Translated: CATSDLESTRGWNEQFF. This chain uses TRBV24-1 with TRBJ2-1; D gene ambiguous. Germline V gives CDR1 KGHDR, CDR2 SFDVKD. V dropped 0 bases and J dropped 7 bases, with 18 bases sitting between them. This CDR3 is built from 17 residues.

Of note for this clonotype: The junction departs from the called germline gene at one end, perhaps through a read error. The gene calls are TRBV5-1 and TRBJ1-2, with 10 positions matching TRBD1. Germline V gives CDR1 SGHRS, CDR2 YFSETQ. CDR3 length: 15 amino acids. The CDR3 nucleotides are TGCGCCAGCAGCTTCAAACACGGGACAGGGGATGGCCACACCTTC. It specifies CASSFKHGTGDGHTF.

The chain joins TRBV4-2 to TRBJ2-3; D is perhaps TRBD2 (6 bases). The CDR3 extends over 15 amino acids. Per germline, CDR1 LGHNA and CDR2 YNFKEQ. Between the trimmed V and J ends, which lost 0 bases and 2 bases, there was a span of 9 bases. DNA for the CDR3: TGTGCCAGCAGCCAAGATCCGGGAGACACAGATACGCAGTATTTT. Its translation: CASSQDPGDTDTQYF.

The V and J genes are TRBV7-2 and TRBJ1-1; D unresolved. Between the trimmed V and J ends, which lost 0 bases and 3 bases, there was a span of 11 bases. Germline CDR1 is SGHTA and CDR2 is FQGNSA. The length of the CDR3 is 15 residues. The CDR3 spells CASSLAGSRDTEAFF. The DNA for the CDR3 is TGTGCCAGCAGCTTAGCGGGCTCAAGGGACACTGAAGCTTTCTTT.

This chain links TRBV29-1 with TRBJ2-1, with D hard to call. Between the trimmed V and J ends, which lost 7 bases and 2 bases, there was a span of 15 bases. This CDR3 region has 14 residues. Germline loops: CDR1 SQVTM, CDR2 ANQGSEA. CDR3: CSATWVKTYNEQFF. The CDR3 nucleotides read TGCAGCGCAACTTGGGTCAAGACCTACAATGAGCAGTTCTTC.

The rearrangement uses TRBV27 and TRBJ2-3; D call uncertain. There are 15 residues in the CDR3. Trimming cost V 7 bases and J 2 bases, with 16 bases left between them. CDR1 and CDR2 (germline): MNHEY, SMNVEV (reference sequence). CDR3 residues: CASNTDALSTDTQYF. For the CDR3, the DNA is TGTGCCAGCAACACAGACGCCTTATCCACAGATACGCAGTATTTT.

The V call is TRBV7-9, the J call TRBJ2-7, with TRBD2 as a possible D gene (6 bases). Germline lookup yields CDR1 SEHNR and CDR2 FQNEAQ (reference sequence). The CDR3 is 15 amino acids. Trimming took 5 bases from V and 3 from J, leaving 17 bases between them. DNA of the CDR3: TGTGCCAGCAGCACCCGCGGGACGGAGTTCTACGAGCAGTACTTC. Protein: CASSTRGTEFYEQYF.

This clonotype was recorded a few times. V is TRBV28 and J is TRBJ2-3; TRBD2 is a possible D gene (6 bases). The CDR3 runs to 16 residues. Trimming pared 6 bases from V and 3 bases from J, leaving 19 bases between. The germline CDR1 and CDR2 sequences are MDHEN and SYDVKM. CDR3 residues: CASSGPRGTGTDTQYF. The CDR3 DNA follows: TGTGCCAGCAGCGGCCCCCGGGGGACTGGGACAGATACGCAGTATTTT.

This clonotype was seen a few times. The genes are TRBV30 and TRBJ2-5; D possibly matches TRBD1 or TRBD2 (5 bases each). V was pared by 5 bases and J by 7 bases, with 17 bases between. The CDR3 has 13 residues. Germline V gives CDR1 GTSNPN, CDR2 SVGIG (reference sequence). The CDR3 nucleotides read TGTGCCTGGTCCGGGACCCAGGTAGGGACCCAGTACTTC. Protein sequence: CAWSGTQVGTQYF.

The table lists this clonotype with many counts. The chain is built from TRBV6-1 and TRBJ1-5; D ambiguous. The germline CDR1 and CDR2 sequences are MNHNS and SASEGT. The CDR3 consists of 12 residues. V shed 3 bases and J shed 0 bases, with 0 bases lying between them. The chain's CDR3 is CASSDSNQPQHF. The CDR3 DNA is TGTGCCAGCAGTGATAGCAATCAGCCCCAGCATTTT.

This clonotype is judged medium-sized. The chain is built from TRBV7-2 and TRBJ2-2; D is undetermined. The CDR3 is 13 amino acids. Deletions cut 6 bases from V and 6 bases from J, with 11 bases between. Per the germline V gene, CDR1 is SGHTA and CDR2 is FQGNSA. In nucleotides, the CDR3 is TGTGCCAGCAGACCTAACTACGCCGGGGAGCTGTTTTTT. It is translated as CASRPNYAGELFF.

The chain combines TRBV20-1 with TRBJ1-2, with D possibly matching TRBD1 (5 bases). The CDR3 is made up of 15 amino acids. CDR1 and CDR2 (germline): DFQATT, SNEGSKA (reference sequence). Trimming pared 3 bases from V and 8 bases from J, leaving 22 bases between. Here the CDR3 reads CSARRGGGPIGGYTF. The CDR3 bases are TGCAGTGCTAGGAGGGGTGGAGGCCCTATCGGGGGCTACACCTTC.

This clonotype was recorded a few times. The junction and the germline gene differ at one end; a read error may be behind it. This rearrangement joins TRBV29-1 to TRBJ1-5, with D tentatively TRBD1 (5 bases). The CDR3 covers 12 residues. CDR1 SQVTM and CDR2 ANQGSEA come from the germline V gene. CDR3 nucleotides: TGCAGCCCTGGGGGTAGAGATCACCCCCAGCATTTT. As protein: CSPGGRDHPQHF.

This clonotype was picked up a small number of times. The V and J genes are TRBV4-1 and TRBJ2-1, with 10 bases lining up with TRBD2. CDR1 is MGHRA, CDR2 YSYEKL, per germline. With V trimmed by 8 bases and J by 5 bases, 9 bases remained unmatched. This CDR3 is 15 amino acids long. This CDR3 is CASGKAGGSDNEQFF. The CDR3 coding sequence is TGCGCCAGCGGAAAAGCGGGAGGGTCTGACAATGAGCAGTTCTTC.

This clonotype was found a few times. At one end the junction does not follow the germline gene, possibly because of a read error. The chain couples TRBV7-6 to TRBJ2-1; D remains unclear. The CDR3 totals 14 residues. CDR1 and CDR2 (germline): SGHVS, FNYEAQ. The CDR3 spells CAGSLGELRQEQFF. The CDR3 DNA reads TGTGCCGGCAGCTTAGGTGAGCTTAGGCAGGAGCAGTTCTTC.